Below, 32 T cell receptor beta chains from the same sample are listed, as sequenced in a study of Ad26.COV2.S vaccination and SARS-CoV-2 variants. Sample treatment: approximately 18 received Ad26.COV2.S at low or high dose, single or two shots; roughly five received placebo; per-sample allocation not given. Collection of the samples took place on day 63 after the first injection of vaccine or placebo. TCRdb's copy holds only in-frame clones and misses some; the assay was immunoSEQ multiplex PCR. The sample consists of over 200,000 clones, approximately 90% of them appearing once. The source was peripheral blood, collected in a trial of Ad26.COV2.S vaccine versus placebo. Every receptor here comes from a person aged 18-60 years who received the Ad26.COV2.S COVID-19 vaccine or a placebo.

The chain combines TRBV7-2 with TRBJ1-2; 8 bases fit TRBD1. The trim removed 5 bases at V and 3 bases at J, leaving 8 bases unmatched. Germline values: CDR1 SGHTA, CDR2 FQGNSA. The length of the CDR3 is 15 residues. In DNA form, the CDR3 reads TGTGCCAGCAGCCCGTCGCAGGGGGCCTACTATGGCTACACCTTC. Translated, it gives CASSPSQGAYYGYTF.

The V call is TRBV7-2, the J call TRBJ2-1; either TRBD1 or TRBD2 may fit D (5 bases each). The V gene lost 1 base and the J gene lost 4 bases, with 17 bases spanning the gap. This CDR3 is 17 amino acids long. Germline V lookup: CDR1 SGHTA, CDR2 FQGNSA. The CDR3 protein is CASSLGVGGHYYNEQFF. In nucleotides, the CDR3 is TGTGCCAGCAGCTTAGGGGTCGGAGGACACTATTACAATGAGCAGTTCTTC.

This sequence joins TRBV5-1 and TRBJ1-2; D is perhaps TRBD1 (6 bases). The germline V gene has CDR1 SGHRS and CDR2 YFSETQ. The V gene lost 2 bases and the J gene lost 6 bases, with 17 bases spanning the gap. The CDR3 length is 15 residues. The CDR3 sequence is CASSFNRVVNDGYTF. As DNA, the CDR3 is TGCGCCAGCAGCTTCAACAGGGTGGTCAACGATGGCTACACCTTC.

The gene calls are TRBV4-1 and TRBJ2-1; TRBD2 agrees at 8 bases. CDR1 and CDR2 (germline): MGHRA, YSYEKL. The V and J ends lost 4 bases and 6 bases, in that order; junction bases with no gene match: 11. The CDR3 has 16 amino acids. The CDR3 sequence is CASSRAGGAFGNEQFF. As DNA, the CDR3 is TGCGCCAGCAGCCGGGCCGGGGGGGCCTTCGGCAATGAGCAGTTCTTC.

The chain combines TRBV6-5 with TRBJ2-1; D uncertain. Trimming shortened V by 6 bases and J by 0 bases, and 9 bases separated the two germline ends. Germline lookup yields CDR1 MNHEY and CDR2 SVGAGI. This CDR3 contains 14 residues. For the CDR3, the DNA is TGTGCCAGCAGAAGTTACGGCTCCTACAATGAGCAGTTCTTC. Its protein is CASRSYGSYNEQFF.

The rearrangement uses TRBV7-2 and TRBJ2-7; D ambiguous. Trimming cost V 0 bases and J 1 base, with 4 bases left between them. The CDR3 is 13 residues long. Germline lookup yields CDR1 SGHTA and CDR2 FQGNSA. The chain's CDR3 is CASSLAQSYEQYF. CDR3 nucleotides: TGTGCCAGCAGCTTAGCACAGTCCTACGAGCAGTACTTC.

V gene TRBV10-2 combines with J gene TRBJ2-1; 8 positions match TRBD2. The J segment lost 4 bases and the V segment lost 5 bases, leaving 4 bases of the junction unmatched. Germline CDR1 reads WSHSY; CDR2 reads SAAADI. The CDR3 has 14 residues. CDR3 sequence reads: CASSWRGEYNEQFF. The CDR3 bases are TGCGCCAGCAGTTGGCGGGGGGAGTACAATGAGCAGTTCTTC.

The chain recombines TRBV12-3 or TRBV12-4 with TRBJ1-5; D remains ambiguous. This CDR3 has 13 residues. V dropped 2 bases and J dropped 7 bases, with 9 bases sitting between them. The CDR3 is CASSLRGLQPQHF. The CDR3 nucleotides read TGTGCCAGCAGTTTAAGAGGGCTGCAGCCCCAGCATTTT.

The chain uses TRBV7-9 and TRBJ2-5; D is uncertain. Germline V gene lookup returns CDR1 SEHNR and CDR2 FQNEAQ (reference sequence). This CDR3 has 14 residues. The V gene lost 0 bases and the J gene lost 13 bases, with 18 bases spanning the gap. The CDR3: CASSLAVSPSNVYF. The CDR3 bases are TGTGCCAGCAGCTTAGCTGTCAGTCCCTCTAACGTGTACTTC. Looking up the rest from reference TRBV7-9 and TRBJ2-5 gives the full variable domain: DTGVSQNPRHKITKRGQNVTFRCDPISEHNRLYWYRQTLGQGPEFLTYFQNEAQLEKSRLLSDRFSAERPKGSFSTLEIQRTEQGDSAMYLCASSLAVSPSNVYFGPGTRLLVL.

The rearrangement links TRBV10-2 to TRBJ1-4; D is possibly TRBD1 (6 bases). Germline CDR1 and CDR2: WSHSY and SAAADI. The CDR3 length is 15 residues. The ends were cut back, 4 bases at V and 5 bases at J, with 14 bases in the middle. CDR3 bases: TGCGCCAGCAGTGGGAAGACAGGACCGAATGAAAAACTGTTTTTT. It translates to CASSGKTGPNEKLFF.

The rearrangement uses TRBV7-9 and TRBJ2-5, with D possibly being TRBD2 (6 bases). V was cut by 2 bases and J by 2 bases, with 15 bases left in between. This CDR3 contains 16 residues. Germline CDR1 is SEHNR and CDR2 is FQNEAQ (reference sequence). CDR3 in DNA: TGTGCCAGCAGCTTATCGCTAGCGAAGGTACAAGAGACCCAGTACTTC. It yields the protein CASSLSLAKVQETQYF. The full variable domain, with the rest looked up from reference TRBV7-9 and TRBJ2-5, is DTGVSQNPRHKITKRGQNVTFRCDPISEHNRLYWYRQTLGQGPEFLTYFQNEAQLEKSRLLSDRFSAERPKGSFSTLEIQRTEQGDSAMYLCASSLSLAKVQETQYFGPGTRLLVL.

The chain couples TRBV9 to TRBJ2-7; weak D call: TRBD2 (5 bases). The CDR3 runs to 15 residues. With 0 bases removed from V and 6 bases from J, the gap between germline ends came to 16 bases. CDR1 and CDR2 from the germline V gene are SGDLS and YYNGEE. The CDR3 is CASSVEPEVWGEQYF. In DNA, the CDR3 is TGTGCCAGCAGCGTAGAGCCGGAGGTATGGGGCGAGCAGTACTTC. The variable domain in full, completed from reference TRBV9 and TRBJ2-7, reads DSGVTQTPKHLITATGQRVTLRCSPRSGDLSVYWYQQSLDQGLQFLIQYYNGEERAKGNILERFSAQQFPDLHSELNLSSLELGDSALYFCASSVEPEVWGEQYFGPGTRLTVT.

This rearrangement joins TRBV5-1 to TRBJ2-7; D perhaps matches TRBD2 (5 bases). The CDR3 totals 13 residues. The germline V gene has CDR1 SGHRS and CDR2 YFSETQ. V was cut by 1 base and J by 2 bases, with 7 bases left in between. The CDR3 here is CASSLYGTYEQYF. The CDR3 nucleotides are TGCGCCAGCAGCTTGTACGGGACCTACGAGCAGTACTTC.

This chain uses TRBV5-1 with TRBJ2-5; the match to TRBD2 covers 10 bases. The length of the CDR3 is 17 residues. Germline CDR1 SGHRS, CDR2 YFSETQ. The trim removed 0 bases at V and 5 bases at J, leaving 10 bases unmatched. The CDR3 nucleotides are TGCGCCAGCAGCTTGGATGCTAGCGGGAGCCCCCGGGAGACCCAGTACTTC. It yields the protein CASSLDASGSPRETQYF. Complete variable domain (other parts from reference TRBV5-1 and TRBJ2-5): KAGVTQTPRYLIKTRGQQVTLSCSPISGHRSVSWYQQTPGQGLQFLFEYFSETQRNKGNFPGRFSGRQFSNSRSEMNVSTLELGDSALYLCASSLDASGSPRETQYFGPGTRLLVL.

The chain combines TRBV27 with TRBJ2-3, with 12 positions matching TRBD2. There are 16 residues in the CDR3. V shed 2 bases, J shed 6 bases, and the junction held 6 bases outside the gene matches. Per germline, CDR1 MNHEY and CDR2 SMNVEV (reference sequence). CDR3 bases: TGTGCCAGCAGTTTAGGGCTAGCGGGAGGGTTGGATACGCAGTATTTT. This encodes CASSLGLAGGLDTQYF.

The chain couples TRBV15 to TRBJ2-3; the D gene is possibly TRBD1 (7 bases). Germline CDR1 is LNHNV and CDR2 is YYDKDF (reference sequence). Trimming took 5 bases from V and 6 from J, leaving 27 bases between them. The CDR3 totals 18 residues. The chain's CDR3 is CATSGRNGRGVTRDTQYF. CDR3 in DNA: TGTGCCACCAGCGGGCGTAACGGCAGGGGGGTAACACGGGATACGCAGTATTTT. Complete variable domain (other parts from reference TRBV15 and TRBJ2-3): DAMVIQNPRYQVTQFGKPVTLSCSQTLNHNVMYWYQQKSSQAPKLLFHYYDKDFNNEADTPDNFQSRRPNTSFCFLDIRSPGLGDTAMYLCATSGRNGRGVTRDTQYFGPGTRLTVL.

The V and J genes are TRBV30 and TRBJ1-1; no firm D call. V was clipped by 2 bases and J by 11 bases, with 15 bases between them. From germline, CDR1 is GTSNPN and CDR2 SVGIG (reference sequence). The CDR3 runs to 12 residues. The CDR3, as DNA: TGTGCCTGGAGTCCCCAAGGGTTGGGCGCTTTCTTT. It encodes CAWSPQGLGAFF.

The chain employs TRBV5-1 and TRBJ2-7; D is uncertain. Between the trimmed V and J ends, which lost 4 bases and 5 bases, there was a span of 19 bases. CDR3 length: 15 amino acids. Germline V CDR1 and CDR2: SGHRS, YFSETQ. Written as DNA, the CDR3 is TGCGCCAGCAGCCCCACGGACCCAGGAGTCCACGAGCAGTACTTC. This sequence encodes CASSPTDPGVHEQYF. The whole variable domain, filled in from reference TRBV5-1 and TRBJ2-7, reads KAGVTQTPRYLIKTRGQQVTLSCSPISGHRSVSWYQQTPGQGLQFLFEYFSETQRNKGNFPGRFSGRQFSNSRSEMNVSTLELGDSALYLCASSPTDPGVHEQYFGPGTRLTVT.

The CDR3 spells CATRGTGNPEAFF. CDR3 coding DNA: TGTGCCACCAGGGGGACAGGGAATCCTGAAGCTTTCTTT. V and J are TRBV24-1 and TRBJ1-1, with TRBD1 identical over 9 bases. The CDR3 sequence is 13 residues long. The germline CDR1 and CDR2 sequences are KGHDR and SFDVKD. Trimming at V came to 7 bases and at J to 6 bases, leaving 5 bases not matched to a gene.

The chain combines TRBV6-6 with TRBJ1-4; D is unresolved. Per the germline V gene, CDR1 is MNHNY and CDR2 is SVGAGI (reference sequence). The ends were cut back, 3 bases at V and 0 bases at J, with 8 bases in the middle. The CDR3 has 15 residues. Here the CDR3 DNA reads TGTGCCAGCAGTTATGGCACGCCAACTAATGAAAAACTGTTTTTT. It specifies CASSYGTPTNEKLFF.

The CDR3 here is CATHSGQGTDTQYF. The CDR3 bases are TGTGCCACCCACTCGGGACAGGGTACAGATACGCAGTATTTT. The rearrangement links TRBV19 to TRBJ2-3, with 9 bases that match TRBD1. The germline gives CDR1 LNHDA, CDR2 SQIVND (reference sequence). Losses at the gene ends were 10 bases for V and 3 bases for J; bases not matched to a gene: 8. CDR3 length: 14 residues.

The chain has TRBV30 and TRBJ2-3, with a possible D match to TRBD1 (6 bases). Trimming took 2 bases from V and 3 from J, leaving 21 bases between them. The CDR3 extends over 17 amino acids. CDR1 GTSNPN and CDR2 SVGIG come from the germline V gene (reference sequence). CDR3 nucleotides: TGTGCCTGGAGTAATTTCGGGGACACCACACATACAGATACGCAGTATTTT. It codes for CAWSNFGDTTHTDTQYF.

The CDR3 loop is CASRDPADTQYF. CDR3 DNA sequence: TGTGCCAGCCGGGATCCCGCAGATACGCAGTATTTT. This sequence joins TRBV28 and TRBJ2-3; D is possibly TRBD2 (5 bases). V lost 8 bases to trimming and J lost 4 bases, with 10 bases between them. Germline CDR1 MDHEN, CDR2 SYDVKM. This CDR3 is built from 12 residues.

The chain is built from TRBV24-1 and TRBJ1-2; unclear D gene. CDR1 KGHDR and CDR2 SFDVKD come from the germline V gene. With 4 bases removed from V and 5 bases from J, the gap between germline ends came to 7 bases. CDR3 length equals 12 residues. The CDR3, as DNA: TGTGCCACCAGTGACCAGAGATATGGCTACACCTTC. Its protein product is CATSDQRYGYTF.

The chain combines TRBV28 with TRBJ1-5; 8 nucleotides agree with TRBD1. Germline CDR1 MDHEN, CDR2 SYDVKM. The length of the CDR3 is 18 residues. The junction had 9 bases not matched to a gene; V was cut back by 1 base and J by 1 base. The CDR3 protein is CASSLLGNRGGSNQPQHF. In nucleotides, the CDR3 is TGTGCCAGCAGTTTATTGGGAAACAGGGGGGGGAGCAATCAGCCCCAGCATTTT.

This chain uses TRBV29-1 with TRBJ1-2; no clear D gene. CDR3 length: 11 amino acids. In germline, CDR1 is SQVTM, CDR2 ANQGSEA. Trimming stripped 7 bases from V and 7 bases from J, with 13 bases between. The CDR3 is CSAGWQAGYTF. As DNA, the CDR3 is TGCAGCGCCGGGTGGCAGGCTGGCTACACCTTC.

V usage is TRBV12-3 or TRBV12-4 and J usage is TRBJ2-3, with a possible D match to TRBD2 (5 bases). This CDR3 region has 12 residues. The ends were cut back, 5 bases at V and 5 bases at J, with 8 bases in the middle. This CDR3 is CASSPGLDTQYF. CDR3 coding DNA: TGTGCCAGCAGTCCTGGACTAGATACGCAGTATTTT.

This clone was seen more than once but under ten times. The chain recombines TRBV19 with TRBJ1-1; TRBD1 is a possible D gene (6 bases). The CDR3 sequence is 13 residues long. Germline assignment: CDR1 LNHDA and CDR2 SQIVND (reference sequence). V was shortened by 6 bases and J by 5 bases, with 13 bases between the two germline ends. CDR3 bases: TGTGCCAGTAGGCTACAGGGTGGGACTGAAGCTTTCTTT. Protein product: CASRLQGGTEAFF. The full variable domain, its missing parts supplied by reference TRBV19 and TRBJ1-1, is DGGITQSPKYLFRKEGQNVTLSCEQNLNHDAMYWYRQDPGQGLRLIYYSQIVNDFQKGDIAEGYSVSREKKESFPLTVTSAQKNPTAFYLCASRLQGGTEAFFGQGTRLTVV.

This sequence joins TRBV5-6 and TRBJ1-2; no reliable D call. The V end was cut by 4 bases, the J end by 0 bases, with 13 bases between. This CDR3 has 15 amino acids. Germline V gene lookup returns CDR1 SGHDT and CDR2 YYEEEE. CDR3 in DNA: TGTGCCAGCAGCCCCCAGCGGGTAGCTAACTATGGCTACACCTTC. Translating it yields CASSPQRVANYGYTF. The complete variable domain, with remaining parts taken from reference TRBV5-6 and TRBJ1-2, reads DAGVTQSPTHLIKTRGQQVTLRCSPKSGHDTVSWYQQALGQGPQFIFQYYEEEERQRGNFPDRFSGHQFPNYSSELNVNALLLGDSALYLCASSPQRVANYGYTFGSGTRLTVV.

This clone has a single count. The V gene is TRBV7-2, the J gene TRBJ2-7; 9 bases agree with TRBD1. This CDR3 contains 15 residues. V shed 4 bases, J shed 3 bases, and the junction held 7 bases outside the gene matches. CDR1 and CDR2 (germline): SGHTA, FQGNSA. The CDR3 sequence is CASSSTGGYSYEQYF. DNA of the CDR3: TGTGCCAGCAGCTCTACAGGGGGCTATAGCTACGAGCAGTACTTC.

V gene TRBV29-1 combines with J gene TRBJ2-7; 14 bases match TRBD2. The length of the CDR3 is 14 residues. The V segment lost 6 bases and the J segment 5 bases; nucleotides outside the gene matches: 6. Per germline, CDR1 SQVTM and CDR2 ANQGSEA. CDR3 DNA sequence: TGCAGCGTCGCGACTAGCGGGAGGGCTCACGAGCAGTACTTC. It codes for CSVATSGRAHEQYF.

The CDR3 loop is CASSLAGDEQYF. The CDR3 nucleotides read TGTGCCAGCAGCTTAGCAGGGGACGAGCAGTACTTC. The chain recombines TRBV7-6 with TRBJ2-7; D is possibly TRBD1 (5 bases). CDR3 size: 12 residues. The germline CDR1 and CDR2 sequences are SGHVS and FNYEAQ. The V gene lost 0 bases and the J gene lost 5 bases, with 5 bases spanning the gap.